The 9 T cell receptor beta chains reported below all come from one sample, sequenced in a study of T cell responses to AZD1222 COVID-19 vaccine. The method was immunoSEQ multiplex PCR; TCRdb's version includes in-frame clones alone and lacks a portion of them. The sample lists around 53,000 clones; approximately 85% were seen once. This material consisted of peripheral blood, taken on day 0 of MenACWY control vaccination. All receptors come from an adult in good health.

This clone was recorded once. Here the CDR3 DNA reads TGTGCCAGCAGCGTAGCCCCGGGACTAGCGGGAGGGGGAGAGACCCAGTACTTC. As protein: CASSVAPGLAGGGETQYF. The chain links TRBV9 to TRBJ2-5; the match to TRBD2 covers 16 bases. Germline trimming cut 0 bases from V and 4 bases from J; bases unmatched to any gene: 6. This CDR3 comprises 18 residues. Germline lookup yields CDR1 SGDLS and CDR2 YYNGEE.

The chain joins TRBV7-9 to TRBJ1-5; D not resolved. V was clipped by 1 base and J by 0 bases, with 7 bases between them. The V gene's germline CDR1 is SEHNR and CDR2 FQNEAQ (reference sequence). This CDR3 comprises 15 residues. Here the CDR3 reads CASSLEGYSNQPQHF. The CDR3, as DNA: TGTGCCAGCAGCTTAGAAGGTTATAGCAATCAGCCCCAGCATTTT.

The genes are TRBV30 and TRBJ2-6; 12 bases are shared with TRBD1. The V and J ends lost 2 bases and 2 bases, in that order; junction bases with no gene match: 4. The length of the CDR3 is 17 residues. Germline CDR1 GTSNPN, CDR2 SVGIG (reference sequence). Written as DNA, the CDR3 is TGTGCCTGGAGTCTCCGGGACAGGGGGCCTGGGGCCAACGTCCTGACTTTC. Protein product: CAWSLRDRGPGANVLTF.

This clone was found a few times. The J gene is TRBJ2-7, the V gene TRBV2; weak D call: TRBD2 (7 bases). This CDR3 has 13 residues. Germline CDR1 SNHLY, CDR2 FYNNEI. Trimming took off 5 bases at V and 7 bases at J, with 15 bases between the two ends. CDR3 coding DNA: TGTGCCAGCAGTACCCAACAGGGAGGGGAGCAGTACTTC. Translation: CASSTQQGGEQYF.

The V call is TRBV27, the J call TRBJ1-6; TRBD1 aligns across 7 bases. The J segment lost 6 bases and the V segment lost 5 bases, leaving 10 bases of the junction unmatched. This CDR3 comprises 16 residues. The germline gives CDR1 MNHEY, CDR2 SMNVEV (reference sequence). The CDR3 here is CASSPQQGMVNSPLHF. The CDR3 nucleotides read TGTGCCAGCAGTCCTCAACAGGGGATGGTTAATTCACCCCTCCACTTT.

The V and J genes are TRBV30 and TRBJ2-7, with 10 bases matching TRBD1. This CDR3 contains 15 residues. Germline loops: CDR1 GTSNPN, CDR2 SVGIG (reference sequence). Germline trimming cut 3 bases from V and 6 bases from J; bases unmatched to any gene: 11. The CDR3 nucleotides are TGTGCCTGGAGGAAGAACCGGGACAGGGGTCGCGAGCAGTACTTC. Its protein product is CAWRKNRDRGREQYF.

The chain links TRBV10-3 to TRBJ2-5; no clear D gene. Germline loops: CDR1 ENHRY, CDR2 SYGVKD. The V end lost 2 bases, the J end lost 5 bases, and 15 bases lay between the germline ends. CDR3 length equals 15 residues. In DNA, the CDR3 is TGTGCCATCAGTGAGGGGGTGGTGTTTGGGGAGACCCAGTACTTC. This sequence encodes CAISEGVVFGETQYF.

CDR3 nucleotides: TGTGCCACCAGCAGAGATAGGTATGAGCAGTTCTTC. Protein sequence: CATSRDRYEQFF. The chain combines TRBV15 with TRBJ2-1; D is undetermined. The CDR3 is 12 amino acids. The germline gives CDR1 LNHNV, CDR2 YYDKDF (reference sequence). Trimming cost V 0 bases and J 8 bases, with 5 bases left between them.

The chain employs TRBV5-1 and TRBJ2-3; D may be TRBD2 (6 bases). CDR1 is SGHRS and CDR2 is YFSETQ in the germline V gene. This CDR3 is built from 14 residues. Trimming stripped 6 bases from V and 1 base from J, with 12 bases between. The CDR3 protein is CASTRDFRTDTQYF. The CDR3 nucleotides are TGCGCCAGCACGAGGGACTTTCGCACAGATACGCAGTATTTT. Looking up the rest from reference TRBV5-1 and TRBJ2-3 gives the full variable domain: KAGVTQTPRYLIKTRGQQVTLSCSPISGHRSVSWYQQTPGQGLQFLFEYFSETQRNKGNFPGRFSGRQFSNSRSEMNVSTLELGDSALYLCASTRDFRTDTQYFGPGTRLTVL.